A single sample gave rise to the 22 T cell receptor beta chains below, sequenced in a study of human T cells and chemical hapten exposure (dated by TCRdb to 2020 to 2023). The library relied on RACE. TCRdb records NextSeq 500 as the sequencer. Through fastp at Q25 and MiXCR, TCRdb rebuilt clones from the public reads, retaining in-frame beta chains. Records with the same CDR3 protein are collapsed into one entry carrying the most frequent genes and DNA. The sample includes over 70,000 distinct CDR3 sequences, with 14% observed a single time. Clones ranked in the top ten supply approximately 4.5% of the sample. The sample's time point label, in plain terms: pre-sensitization, week 0. According to the study, the label for this sample's treatment or condition signals: therapeutic diphenylcyclopropenone sensitization with weekly scalp DPC. The specimen comprised whole blood, sampled in connection with sensitization to the hapten diphenylcyclopropenone (DPC). These receptors were obtained from a woman between 50 and 59 years old with alopecia areata. Some clones in this sample may be carry-over from other donors' samples.

V and J are TRBV27 and TRBJ1-1; D gene unclear. The CDR3 loop spans 15 amino acids. V shed 5 bases and J shed 1 base, with 14 bases lying between them. Germline loops: CDR1 MNHEY, CDR2 SMNVEV (reference sequence). CDR3 sequence (DNA): TGTGCCAGCAGTCCCAGGCAGGTTACGAACACTGAAGCTTTCTTT. It codes for CASSPRQVTNTEAFF.

This clonotype was seen a few times. The chain has TRBV7-2 and TRBJ2-7; 11 positions agree with TRBD2. Trimming removed 5 bases from V and 2 bases from J; junction bases left unmatched: 8. In germline, CDR1 is SGHTA, CDR2 FQGNSA. The CDR3 extends over 16 amino acids. The CDR3 bases are TGTGCCAGCAGCCCCGGGACTAGCGGATTTACCTACGAGCAGTACTTC. Protein: CASSPGTSGFTYEQYF.

The V and J genes are TRBV28 and TRBJ1-6, with no clear D. The V and J ends lost 5 bases and 7 bases respectively, with 12 bases between them. This CDR3 is built from 14 residues. Germline V gene lookup returns CDR1 MDHEN and CDR2 SYDVKM. In nucleotides, the CDR3 is TGTGCCAGCAGTCAACCCCCCGGCAATTCACCCCTCCACTTT. This gives the protein CASSQPPGNSPLHF.

The chain is built from TRBV20-1 and TRBJ1-4, with 8 positions matching TRBD1. V lost 5 bases to trimming and J lost 8 bases; unmatched junction nucleotides: 7. The CDR3 runs to 13 residues. Germline V CDR1 and CDR2: DFQATT, SNEGSKA (reference sequence). The CDR3 loop reads CSAATGGGEKLFF. In DNA form, the CDR3 reads TGCAGTGCTGCCACAGGGGGGGGAGAAAAACTGTTTTTT.

This clonotype occurred a few times. The chain employs TRBV20-1 and TRBJ1-6; weak D call: TRBD1 (6 bases). The CDR3 has 15 residues. Germline CDR1 and CDR2: DFQATT and SNEGSKA (reference sequence). The V end was cut by 3 bases, the J end by 0 bases, with 9 bases between. CDR3 coding DNA: TGCAGTGCTAGTCAGGGGAGCTCCTATAATTCACCCCTCCACTTT. Translating gives CSASQGSSYNSPLHF.

This clonotype was detected many times. The CDR3 region has the DNA TGTGCCAGCAGCTTAGCAACGGGGTTCATTTTGAGCTCCTACAATGAGCAGTTCTTC. This sequence encodes CASSLATGFILSSYNEQFF. The chain carries TRBV7-8 and TRBJ2-1, with D possibly matching TRBD2 (5 bases). Germline V lookup: CDR1 SGHVS, CDR2 FQNEAQ. The length of the CDR3 is 19 residues. Trimming stripped 0 bases from V and 0 bases from J, with 18 bases between.

The genes are TRBV3-1 and TRBJ2-1; TRBD1 matches at 9 bases. With V trimmed by 4 bases and J by 7 bases, 8 bases remained unmatched. Per the germline V gene, CDR1 is LGHDT and CDR2 is YNNKEL (reference sequence). CDR3 length: 15 amino acids. The CDR3 nucleotides read TGTGCCAGCAGCCGTGATACAGGGGGCTTGAATGAGCAGTTCTTC. Translating it yields CASSRDTGGLNEQFF.

This clonotype appeared many times. The chain uses TRBV7-2 and TRBJ1-1, with 7 positions matching TRBD1. This CDR3 comprises 14 residues. With V trimmed by 7 bases and J by 4 bases, 9 bases remained unmatched. Germline V gives CDR1 SGHTA, CDR2 FQGNSA. CDR3 sequence: CASIAGGFGTEAFF. For the CDR3, the DNA is TGTGCCAGCATCGCAGGGGGGTTCGGCACTGAAGCTTTCTTT.

The J gene is TRBJ2-7, the V gene TRBV9; D possibly corresponds to TRBD1 (5 bases). Trimming stripped 2 bases from V and 4 bases from J, with 13 bases between. This CDR3 has 14 residues. The germline gives CDR1 SGDLS, CDR2 YYNGEE. This CDR3 reads CASSVGDSHYEQYF. Written as DNA, the CDR3 is TGTGCCAGCAGCGTCGGCGACAGTCATTACGAGCAGTACTTC.

In this sample, this clonotype turned up a few times. This chain connects TRBV4-1 to TRBJ1-4; 9 bases are shared with TRBD1. The CDR3 runs to 15 residues. Germline V CDR1 and CDR2: MGHRA, YSYEKL. V was clipped by 4 bases and J by 4 bases; unmatched bases: 4. CDR3 in DNA: TGCGCCAGCAGCCTCCGGGACAGGGTTAATGAAAAACTGTTTTTT. Protein: CASSLRDRVNEKLFF.

Only a few counts were recorded for this clonotype. The chain recombines TRBV2 with TRBJ2-6, with D hard to call. This CDR3 has 16 residues. The germline gives CDR1 SNHLY, CDR2 FYNNEI. The ends were cut back, 2 bases at V and 2 bases at J, with 10 bases in the middle. The CDR3 protein is CASSESRSPGANVLTF. The CDR3 bases are TGTGCCAGCAGTGAATCCCGGAGTCCTGGGGCCAACGTCCTGACTTTC.

This clonotype occurred a few times. The chain joins TRBV29-1 to TRBJ2-1, with 10 nucleotides matching TRBD1. The J segment lost 9 bases and the V segment lost 7 bases, leaving 12 bases of the junction unmatched. CDR1 and CDR2 from the germline V gene are SQVTM and ANQGSEA. The CDR3 runs 14 residues. Written as DNA, the CDR3 is TGCAGCGGTAGGACAGGGGGACTAGAGGCTGAGCAGTTCTTC. As protein: CSGRTGGLEAEQFF.

This clonotype turned up a few times. V is TRBV5-1 and J is TRBJ2-5; D may correspond to TRBD1 or TRBD2 (6 bases each). Germline assignment: CDR1 SGHRS and CDR2 YFSETQ. Trimming took 4 bases from V and 1 from J, leaving 11 bases between them. This CDR3 spans 14 amino acids. Here the CDR3 reads CASSAGHSQETQYF. DNA for the CDR3: TGCGCCAGCAGCGCGGGACATAGCCAAGAGACCCAGTACTTC.

This clonotype was recorded a few times. The chain links TRBV5-5 to TRBJ2-3; no clear D gene. Germline V gene lookup returns CDR1 SGHKS and CDR2 YYEKEE (reference sequence). The germline V and J ends were trimmed by 1 base and 1 base, with 13 bases remaining between them. There are 16 residues in the CDR3. As DNA, the CDR3 is TGTGCCAGCAGCTTGTCGAATGTTGGCGGCACAGATACGCAGTATTTT. Translating it yields CASSLSNVGGTDTQYF.

CDR3 amino acids: CSATLGRLGQAFF. CDR3 nucleotides: TGCAGTGCTACTCTGGGACGACTGGGACAGGCTTTCTTT. This chain uses TRBV20-1 with TRBJ1-1; 7 nucleotides align to TRBD1. This CDR3 comprises 13 residues. Trimming took 4 bases from V and 11 from J; bases not matched to a gene: 13. Germline V CDR1 and CDR2: DFQATT, SNEGSKA (reference sequence).

The J gene is TRBJ2-7, the V gene TRBV10-3; D unresolved. The V gene lost 7 bases and the J gene lost 8 bases, with 12 bases spanning the gap. The germline gives CDR1 ENHRY, CDR2 SYGVKD. The CDR3 spans 11 residues. The CDR3 reads CAITIESKQYF. The CDR3 DNA sequence: TGTGCCATCACGATCGAAAGCAAGCAGTACTTC.

This clonotype was counted only a few times. The chain combines TRBV2 with TRBJ1-2; TRBD1 aligns across 9 bases. Germline V gene sequence: CDR1 SNHLY, CDR2 FYNNEI. The CDR3 is 15 amino acids. V lost 5 bases, J lost 3 bases, and 7 bases stayed unmatched. CDR3 DNA sequence: TGTGCCAGCAGTCCCGGGACAGGGACAGACTATGGCTACACCTTC. Protein product: CASSPGTGTDYGYTF.

The rearrangement links TRBV7-9 to TRBJ1-2; maybe TRBD1 (5 bases). This CDR3 is 16 amino acids long. Per the germline V gene, CDR1 is SEHNR and CDR2 is FQNEAQ (reference sequence). The V gene lost 4 bases and the J gene lost 4 bases, with 19 bases spanning the gap. DNA of the CDR3: TGTGCCAGCAGCTCCGATGACAGTGCCCCCCTCTATGGCTACACCTTC. This gives the protein CASSSDDSAPLYGYTF.

Many counts were recorded for this clonotype. The chain uses TRBV7-6 and TRBJ1-2; 8 bases align to TRBD1. V lost 5 bases and J lost 4; bases outside the gene matches: 3. Germline values: CDR1 SGHVS, CDR2 FNYEAQ. The CDR3 extends over 13 amino acids. Here the CDR3 DNA reads TGTGCCAGCAGCCCCGGACAGGGCTATGGCTACACCTTC. Translating gives CASSPGQGYGYTF. Full variable domain (rest looked up from reference TRBV7-6 and TRBJ1-2): GAGVSQSPRYKVTKRGQDVALRCDPISGHVSLYWYRQALGQGPEFLTYFNYEAQQDKSGLPNDRFSAERPEGSISTLTIQRTEQRDSAMYRCASSPGQGYGYTFGSGTRLTVV.

J is TRBJ2-1 and V is TRBV2; D remains ambiguous. Germline V gene lookup returns CDR1 SNHLY and CDR2 FYNNEI. V lost 1 base and J 3 bases, leaving 16 bases between the germline ends. There are 17 residues in the CDR3. CDR3 region: CASSEVGFSALYNEQFF. In DNA, the CDR3 is TGTGCCAGCAGTGAAGTCGGTTTTTCAGCGCTCTACAATGAGCAGTTCTTC.

The CDR3 DNA sequence: TGTGCCAGCAGTTCCCCCTCCGGGACAGGCTACGAGCAGTACTTC. Protein sequence: CASSSPSGTGYEQYF. The genes are TRBV6-1 and TRBJ2-7; TRBD1 matches at 8 bases. CDR3 length: 15 amino acids. The germline gives CDR1 MNHNS, CDR2 SASEGT. V shed 5 bases, J shed 3 bases, and the junction held 9 bases outside the gene matches.

This clonotype was seen a few times. In DNA, the CDR3 is TGTGCCAGCAGCGTAGGGACTAGCGGGAACGCAGATACGCAGTATTTT. Translated, it gives CASSVGTSGNADTQYF. J is TRBJ2-3 and V is TRBV9; 12 bases match TRBD2. After removal of 0 bases from V and 4 bases from J, the junction contained 3 bases not matched to a gene. The CDR3 is 16 amino acids. The V gene's germline CDR1 is SGDLS and CDR2 YYNGEE.